These 7 T cell receptor beta chains originate from one sample sequenced in a study of OX40 agonist ivuxolimab in advanced cancers. The repertoire was sequenced with immunoSEQ multiplex PCR; TCRdb's copy has only in-frame clones and lacks some. The sample has about 60,000 clones; about nine tenths are singletons. The source was CD4+ or CD8+ T cells sorted from blood, collected in a trial of the OX40 agonist ivuxolimab. These receptors were obtained from an adult with an advanced solid tumor such as melanoma, head and neck, liver or kidney cancer.

A note on this clone: At one end the junction does not follow the germline gene, possibly because of a read error. The chain combines TRBV9 with TRBJ2-7; a possible D gene is TRBD1 (6 bases). The CDR3 spans 14 residues. Germline values: CDR1 SGDLS, CDR2 YYNGEE. The CDR3 is CVSSVGQGPYEQYF. The CDR3 DNA reads as TGTGTCAGCAGCGTAGGGCAGGGGCCCTACGAGCAGTACTTC.

The chain joins TRBV5-1 to TRBJ2-2; the match to TRBD1 covers 8 bases. This CDR3 contains 17 residues. Trimming at V came to 0 bases and at J to 0 bases, leaving 4 bases not matched to a gene. Germline V CDR1 and CDR2: SGHRS, YFSETQ. This CDR3 reads CASSLEAGGPNTGELFF. DNA of the CDR3: TGCGCCAGCAGCTTGGAGGCAGGGGGCCCGAACACCGGGGAGCTGTTTTTT.

The chain recombines TRBV5-1 with TRBJ1-3; the D gene is possibly TRBD1 (5 bases). The CDR3 sequence is 16 residues long. V was pared by 3 bases and J by 0 bases, with 13 bases between. Germline V lookup: CDR1 SGHRS, CDR2 YFSETQ. CDR3 DNA: TGCGCCAGCAGCTGGACCGGGACGGGCTCTGGAAACACCATATATTTT. Translated, it gives CASSWTGTGSGNTIYF.

The V gene is TRBV7-2, the J gene TRBJ2-5; the match to TRBD2 covers 8 bases. V lost 5 bases and J lost 5; bases outside the gene matches: 10. The length of the CDR3 is 15 residues. Germline CDR1 is SGHTA and CDR2 is FQGNSA. The CDR3 reads CASSPNGGGEETQYF. CDR3 coding DNA: TGTGCCAGCAGCCCGAACGGGGGGGGCGAGGAGACCCAGTACTTC.

The chain carries TRBV5-4 and TRBJ2-4; D is uncertain. The CDR3 totals 15 residues. V lost 0 bases and J lost 7, with 14 bases in between. Germline CDR1 reads SGHNT; CDR2 reads YYREEE (reference sequence). DNA for the CDR3: TGTGCCAGCAGCTTGGATTCTTCCGGAACCAACATTCAGTACTTC. This sequence encodes CASSLDSSGTNIQYF.

V usage is TRBV4-3 and J usage is TRBJ1-3; D ambiguous. V lost 0 bases and J 3 bases, leaving 9 bases between the germline ends. Germline-derived CDR1 and CDR2 are LGHNA and YSLEER. The CDR3 runs 15 residues. The CDR3 reads CASSQDRQNGNTIYF. The CDR3 DNA is TGCGCCAGCAGCCAAGATCGCCAAAATGGAAACACCATATATTTT.

The chain carries TRBV2 and TRBJ2-3; the D gene is possibly TRBD2 (5 bases). V lost 3 bases to trimming and J lost 3 bases, with 10 bases between them. This CDR3 is 14 amino acids long. The germline gives CDR1 SNHLY, CDR2 FYNNEI. The CDR3 DNA reads TGTGCCAGCAGTGAGGACTGGGAAACAGATACGCAGTATTTT. Translating it yields CASSEDWETDTQYF.